This TCR beta chain was identified during a study of early T cells in non-severe SARS-CoV-2 infection. About the research overall: Sequencing of bulk RNA from unsorted whole blood was done, without chain pairing.

Trimming took off 5 bases at V and 0 bases at J, with 9 bases between the two ends. Germline V gives CDR1 SGHTA, CDR2 FQGNSA. The CDR3 covers 14 residues. This clonotype came up many times. TCRdb ran MiXCR on the 5' RACE reads and lists one entry per CDR3 protein. The table lists over 60,000 distinct CDR3 sequences, about 9.4% of them singletons. The input for sequencing was whole blood, taken at baseline. This TCR was sampled from an adult who was a healthcare worker with PCR-confirmed SARS-CoV-2 infection or an uninfected control (not recorded which). The V call is TRBV7-2, the J call TRBJ2-3; D might be TRBD2 (6 bases). CDR3 sequence: CASSPGTSTDTQYF. DNA of the CDR3: TGTGCCAGCAGCCCCGGGACTAGCACAGATACGCAGTATTTT.